These 29 T cell receptor beta chains came from one sample sequenced in a study of OX40 agonist ivuxolimab in advanced cancers. Only in-frame clones appear in the TCRdb table, and some are missing; sequencing was by immunoSEQ multiplex PCR. This table holds 25,000 to 30,000 clones, about 89% found once. The material was CD4+ or CD8+ T cells sorted from blood, obtained in a trial of the OX40 agonist ivuxolimab. All receptors derive from an adult with an advanced solid tumor such as melanoma, head and neck, liver or kidney cancer.

The gene calls are TRBV9 and TRBJ2-6; 10 bases agree with TRBD1. The V and J ends lost 3 bases and 3 bases, in that order; junction bases with no gene match: 6. Germline assignment: CDR1 SGDLS and CDR2 YYNGEE. This CDR3 spans 17 amino acids. The CDR3: CASSAQDRGRGANVLTF. The CDR3 bases are TGTGCCAGCAGCGCCCAAGACAGGGGGCGTGGGGCCAACGTCCTGACTTTC.

This clone has just one count. The V gene is TRBV9, the J gene TRBJ2-7; D unclear. This CDR3 is 13 amino acids long. V lost 0 bases and J 3 bases, leaving 7 bases between the germline ends. Germline-derived CDR1 and CDR2 are SGDLS and YYNGEE. The CDR3 loop is CASSVAVDYEQYF. The CDR3 DNA reads as TGTGCCAGCAGCGTAGCTGTGGACTACGAGCAGTACTTC.

CDR3 nucleotide sequence: TGTGCCAGCAGCTTAGGCACAAGCTCCTACAATGAGCAGTTCTTC. Its translation: CASSLGTSSYNEQFF. This chain links TRBV7-6 with TRBJ2-1, with D hard to call. Between the trimmed V and J ends, which lost 1 base and 0 bases, there was a span of 7 bases. Per the germline V gene, CDR1 is SGHVS and CDR2 is FNYEAQ. There are 15 residues in the CDR3. Looking up the rest from reference TRBV7-6 and TRBJ2-1 gives the full variable domain: GAGVSQSPRYKVTKRGQDVALRCDPISGHVSLYWYRQALGQGPEFLTYFNYEAQQDKSGLPNDRFSAERPEGSISTLTIQRTEQRDSAMYRCASSLGTSSYNEQFFGPGTRLTVL.

The J gene is TRBJ1-2, the V gene TRBV4-3; D remains ambiguous. V lost 0 bases and J lost 11, with 10 bases in between. CDR3 length equals 12 residues. Germline loops: CDR1 LGHNA, CDR2 YSLEER. CDR3 sequence (DNA): TGCGCCAGCAGCCAAGAAGGGCAGGCGTACACCTTC. Its protein is CASSQEGQAYTF.

The V gene is TRBV27, the J gene TRBJ1-5; weak D call: TRBD1 (5 bases). CDR1 is MNHEY, CDR2 SMNVEV, per germline (reference sequence). With 3 bases removed from V and 0 bases from J, the gap between germline ends came to 6 bases. This CDR3 comprises 14 residues. The CDR3 loop reads CASSFRGSNQPQHF. CDR3 DNA: TGTGCCAGCAGTTTTAGGGGTAGCAATCAGCCCCAGCATTTT.

The J gene is TRBJ1-1, the V gene TRBV12-5, with TRBD1 matching over 7 bases. CDR1 LGHNT and CDR2 FRNRAP come from the germline V gene. The junction had 13 bases not matched to a gene; V was cut back by 6 bases and J by 0 bases. The CDR3 has 17 amino acids. CDR3 in amino acids: CASGKVLGGLVNTEAFF. DNA of the CDR3: TGTGCTAGTGGGAAGGTTCTAGGGGGCTTAGTGAACACTGAAGCTTTCTTT.

In this sample, this clone turned up once. The rearrangement uses TRBV2 and TRBJ2-2, with a possible D match to TRBD1 (6 bases). Trimming took off 2 bases at V and 7 bases at J, with 8 bases between the two ends. CDR3 length: 13 amino acids. The germline V gene has CDR1 SNHLY and CDR2 FYNNEI. CDR3: CASSERGHGELFF. In nucleotides, the CDR3 is TGTGCCAGCAGTGAACGGGGACACGGGGAGCTGTTTTTT.

The chain carries TRBV19 and TRBJ2-7, with 9 bases lining up with TRBD1. There are 15 residues in the CDR3. Trimming took 3 bases from V and 3 from J; bases not matched to a gene: 6. The germline gives CDR1 LNHDA, CDR2 SQIVND (reference sequence). CDR3 DNA sequence: TGTGCCAGTAGTATGGGGACAGGGAAGGTCTACGAGCAGTACTTC. Its translation is CASSMGTGKVYEQYF. Looking up the rest from reference TRBV19 and TRBJ2-7 gives the full variable domain: DGGITQSPKYLFRKEGQNVTLSCEQNLNHDAMYWYRQDPGQGLRLIYYSQIVNDFQKGDIAEGYSVSREKKESFPLTVTSAQKNPTAFYLCASSMGTGKVYEQYFGPGTRLTVT.

The chain links TRBV4-3 to TRBJ2-7; D is perhaps TRBD1 or TRBD2 (6 bases each). Per the germline V gene, CDR1 is LGHNA and CDR2 is YSLEER. V lost 0 bases and J 1 base, leaving 10 bases between the germline ends. CDR3 size: 15 residues. CDR3 sequence: CASSQEQGGSYEQYF. Written as DNA, the CDR3 is TGCGCCAGCAGCCAAGAACAGGGAGGATCCTACGAGCAGTACTTC.

This chain joins TRBV29-1 and TRBJ2-1; TRBD1 matches at 7 bases. Germline V gene sequence: CDR1 SQVTM, CDR2 ANQGSEA. V was pared by 4 bases and J by 0 bases, with 12 bases of the junction left unmatched. This CDR3 has 17 amino acids. CDR3 nucleotides: TGCAGCGTTGTTGGCCTCAACAGGGGCACCTCCTACAATGAGCAGTTCTTC. This sequence encodes CSVVGLNRGTSYNEQFF.

This clone was seen only a few times. This rearrangement joins TRBV6-5 to TRBJ1-1; D gene unclear. Per germline, CDR1 MNHEY and CDR2 SVGAGI. The CDR3 has 14 residues. V lost 2 bases and J lost 6, with 13 bases in between. The CDR3 loop reads CASSYAGYVPEAFF. The CDR3, as DNA: TGTGCCAGCAGTTACGCTGGTTACGTTCCTGAAGCTTTCTTT.

The chain carries TRBV2 and TRBJ1-4, with D possibly being TRBD1 (6 bases). The V gene's germline CDR1 is SNHLY and CDR2 FYNNEI. The CDR3 covers 14 residues. V was trimmed by 10 bases and J by 3 bases, leaving 15 bases between them. CDR3 nucleotide sequence: TGTGCCATCGGACAGATCCAGGCTAATGAAAAACTGTTTTTT. Translated: CAIGQIQANEKLFF.

V is TRBV5-1 and J is TRBJ2-7; D ambiguous. This CDR3 region has 14 residues. V was cut by 4 bases and J by 0 bases, with 11 bases left in between. Germline V lookup: CDR1 SGHRS, CDR2 YFSETQ. The CDR3 sequence is CASSPRVPSYEQYF. CDR3 nucleotides: TGCGCCAGCAGCCCACGGGTACCCTCCTACGAGCAGTACTTC.

The J gene is TRBJ2-7, the V gene TRBV7-2; no clear D. The V end lost 2 bases, the J end lost 2 bases, and 13 bases lay between the germline ends. This CDR3 is 15 amino acids long. Germline CDR1 reads SGHTA; CDR2 reads FQGNSA. The CDR3 here is CASSLIVLPAYEQYF. As DNA, the CDR3 is TGTGCCAGCAGCTTAATAGTGTTACCCGCCTACGAGCAGTACTTC.

This chain uses TRBV6-1 with TRBJ2-7; D gene uncertain. The CDR3 runs to 11 residues. Germline assignment: CDR1 MNHNS and CDR2 SASEGT. V lost 2 bases, J lost 9 bases, and 8 bases lay in between. CDR3 protein: CASSEMHLQYF. For the CDR3, the DNA is TGTGCCAGCAGTGAAATGCATTTGCAGTACTTC.

The chain couples TRBV5-4 to TRBJ1-3; TRBD1 is a possible D gene (6 bases). The CDR3 runs to 15 residues. V was cut by 4 bases and J by 3 bases, with 14 bases left in between. Germline V gene data show CDR1 as SGHNT and CDR2 as YYREEE (reference sequence). CDR3 in DNA: TGTGCCAGCAGCGAGGGATGGGGGCATGGAAACACCATATATTTT. As protein: CASSEGWGHGNTIYF. Variable domain in full (rest from reference TRBV5-4 and TRBJ1-3): ETGVTQSPTHLIKTRGQQVTLRCSSQSGHNTVSWYQQALGQGPQFIFQYYREEENGRGNFPPRFSGLQFPNYSSELNVNALELDDSALYLCASSEGWGHGNTIYFGEGSWLTVV.

The chain uses TRBV14 and TRBJ2-7, with D possibly TRBD1 on 6 matching bases. The CDR3 length is 16 residues. V lost 0 bases and J 3 bases, leaving 15 bases between the germline ends. From germline, CDR1 is SGHDN and CDR2 FVKESK. The CDR3 is CASSQDNRVSGYEQYF. Written as DNA, the CDR3 is TGTGCCAGCAGCCAAGACAACAGGGTGAGCGGCTACGAGCAGTACTTC. The variable domain in full, completed from reference TRBV14 and TRBJ2-7, reads EAGVTQFPSHSVIEKGQTVTLRCDPISGHDNLYWYRRVMGKEIKFLLHFVKESKQDESGMPNNRFLAERTGGTYSTLKVQPAELEDSGVYFCASSQDNRVSGYEQYFGPGTRLTVT.

Here the CDR3 reads CASSLAGGSSYEQYF. The CDR3 bases are TGCGCCAGCAGCTTGGCCGGTGGGAGCTCCTACGAGCAGTACTTC. V gene TRBV5-1 combines with J gene TRBJ2-7; a possible D gene is TRBD2 (5 bases). CDR3 length: 15 residues. In germline, CDR1 is SGHRS, CDR2 YFSETQ. V lost 0 bases to trimming and J lost 0 bases, with 10 bases between them.

CDR3 coding DNA: TGTGCCAGCAGCTTCTCTCTAGCGGGGGTCACAGATACGCAGTATTTT. Translating it yields CASSFSLAGVTDTQYF. This chain connects TRBV5-6 to TRBJ2-3; the match to TRBD2 covers 10 bases. The CDR3 length is 16 residues. V trimming: 2 bases; J trimming: 2 bases; junction bases outside the gene matches: 5. CDR1 and CDR2 from the germline V gene are SGHDT and YYEEEE.

This chain links TRBV6-1 with TRBJ2-1; D possibly matches TRBD1 or TRBD2 (7 bases each). V was trimmed by 10 bases and J by 6 bases, leaving 16 bases between them. Germline V CDR1 and CDR2: MNHNS, SASEGT. The CDR3 is 13 residues long. CDR3 nucleotides: TGTGCCAACCGGGGGGACAGTTCCAATGAGCAGTTCTTC. Translating gives CANRGDSSNEQFF.

The CDR3 DNA reads as TGTGCCAGCAGCTTCCCGGGAGAATCCTACGAGCAGTACTTC. This codes for CASSFPGESYEQYF. The gene calls are TRBV13 and TRBJ2-7; tentative D call: TRBD2 (6 bases). The CDR3 covers 14 residues. V was trimmed by 3 bases and J by 1 base, leaving 10 bases between them. Germline loops: CDR1 PRHDT, CDR2 FYEKMQ (reference sequence).

The chain recombines TRBV19 with TRBJ2-3; D call uncertain. Germline V CDR1 and CDR2: LNHDA, SQIVND (reference sequence). The V gene lost 2 bases and the J gene lost 2 bases, with 8 bases spanning the gap. CDR3 length equals 14 residues. The CDR3 here is CASSIFQDTDTQYF. DNA of the CDR3: TGTGCCAGTAGTATATTCCAGGACACAGATACGCAGTATTTT.

The chain employs TRBV7-9 and TRBJ2-5; a possible D gene is TRBD2 (5 bases). The V gene's germline CDR1 is SEHNR and CDR2 FQNEAQ (reference sequence). With 5 bases removed from V and 11 bases from J, the gap between germline ends came to 15 bases. This CDR3 has 12 residues. The CDR3, as DNA: TGTGCCAGCAGCGCCGGACTCTTGGGGCAGTACTTC. Protein product: CASSAGLLGQYF.

The chain is built from TRBV9 and TRBJ1-4; unclear D gene. The ends were cut back, 0 bases at V and 5 bases at J, with 14 bases in the middle. The germline gives CDR1 SGDLS, CDR2 YYNGEE. CDR3 size: 16 residues. The CDR3 nucleotides are TGTGCCAGCAGCGTAGCCGACGGATCTTTAAATGAAAAACTGTTTTTT. It translates to CASSVADGSLNEKLFF.

This clone has only a few counts. The chain employs TRBV2 and TRBJ1-6, with 9 positions matching TRBD1. The CDR3 sequence is 14 residues long. With V trimmed by 3 bases and J by 8 bases, 2 bases remained unmatched. From germline, CDR1 is SNHLY and CDR2 FYNNEI. The CDR3 DNA is TGTGCCAGCAGTGATCGGACAGGGGATTCACCCCTCCACTTT. It translates to CASSDRTGDSPLHF.

The chain employs TRBV7-9 and TRBJ2-7; 7 nucleotides match TRBD2. The CDR3 has 12 residues. Germline CDR1 reads SEHNR; CDR2 reads FQNEAQ (reference sequence). The V and J ends lost 4 bases and 4 bases, in that order; junction bases with no gene match: 1. Here the CDR3 DNA reads TGTGCCAGCAGCTGGGGGGGATACGAGCAGTACTTC. Amino acids: CASSWGGYEQYF.

The CDR3 is CASSQASLENEQFF. The CDR3 region has the DNA TGCGCCAGCAGCCAAGCTTCACTAGAGAATGAGCAGTTCTTC. The rearrangement links TRBV4-3 to TRBJ2-1, with TRBD2 as a possible D gene (5 bases). Trimming stripped 1 base from V and 7 bases from J, with 11 bases between. From germline, CDR1 is LGHNA and CDR2 YSLEER. This CDR3 is 14 amino acids long.

This sequence joins TRBV27 and TRBJ2-7, with D unresolved. The CDR3 totals 13 residues. Germline V gene data show CDR1 as MNHEY and CDR2 as SMNVEV (reference sequence). The V and J ends lost 3 bases and 2 bases respectively, with 8 bases between them. In nucleotides, the CDR3 is TGTGCCAGCAGTTTTAGTCCTGCCTACGAGCAGTACTTC. It translates to CASSFSPAYEQYF.

This clone appeared once. This sequence joins TRBV5-1 and TRBJ1-2; TRBD1 agrees at 10 bases. There are 14 residues in the CDR3. CDR1 and CDR2 (germline): SGHRS, YFSETQ. J lost 8 bases, V lost 2 bases, and 6 bases had no gene match. The CDR3 is CASSFLGQGEGYTF. CDR3 DNA: TGCGCCAGCAGCTTTCTCGGACAGGGGGAAGGCTACACCTTC.